The 18 T cell receptor beta chains presented below share a single source sample, sequenced in a study of blood T cell repertoires in COVID-19. Generated by immunoSEQ multiplex PCR, the TCRdb table keeps only in-frame clones and is missing some. The sample yields fewer than 250,000 clones, around four fifths seen once. Sequenced sample: peripheral blood. The receptors stem from a man aged 25-40 years with active or convalescent COVID-19.

The CDR3 DNA reads as TGTGCCATCAGAGAAAGCCATGAGCAGTTCTTC. The encoded protein is CAIRESHEQFF. The chain couples TRBV10-3 to TRBJ2-1, with D hard to call. V was trimmed by 6 bases and J by 8 bases, leaving 8 bases between them. Germline CDR1 reads ENHRY; CDR2 reads SYGVKD. The CDR3 spans 11 residues.

This chain uses TRBV6-6 with TRBJ2-7; weak D call: TRBD2 (6 bases). The CDR3 has 13 residues. CDR1 is MNHNY and CDR2 is SVGAGI in the germline V gene (reference sequence). Trimming pared 5 bases from V and 9 bases from J, leaving 17 bases between. CDR3: CASSADSWDWQYF. As DNA, the CDR3 is TGTGCCAGCAGTGCCGACAGCTGGGACTGGCAGTACTTC.

The rearrangement uses TRBV7-2 and TRBJ2-7; 8 bases map to TRBD2. This CDR3 is built from 14 residues. J was trimmed by 1 base and V by 8 bases; bases with no gene match: 7. Germline V gives CDR1 SGHTA, CDR2 FQGNSA. The CDR3 sequence: CASARTSFSYEQYF. The CDR3 DNA reads as TGTGCCAGCGCCCGGACTAGCTTTTCCTACGAGCAGTACTTC. Filled out from reference TRBV7-2 and TRBJ2-7, the complete variable domain reads GAGVSQSPSNKVTEKGKDVELRCDPISGHTALYWYRQSLGQGLEFLIYFQGNSAPDKSGLPSDRFSAERTGGSVSTLTIQRTQQEDSAVYLCASARTSFSYEQYFGPGTRLTVT.

The chain combines TRBV5-1 with TRBJ2-3, with 13 bases fitting TRBD2. J lost 4 bases, V lost 3 bases, and 11 bases had no gene match. From germline, CDR1 is SGHRS and CDR2 YFSETQ. The CDR3 sequence is 18 residues long. This CDR3 is CASSWRPGLAGRADTQYF. DNA of the CDR3: TGCGCCAGCAGCTGGAGGCCGGGACTAGCGGGGCGGGCAGATACGCAGTATTTT.

The V call is TRBV3-1 (or the pseudogene TRBV3-2), the J call TRBJ2-5; 12 bases agree with TRBD2. After removal of 2 bases from V and 5 bases from J, the junction contained 3 bases not matched to a gene. Germline-derived CDR1 and CDR2 are LGHDT and YNNKEL (reference sequence). This CDR3 region has 15 residues. CDR3 amino acids: CASSQRTSGVETQYF. The DNA for the CDR3 is TGTGCCAGCAGCCAAAGGACTAGCGGGGTCGAGACCCAGTACTTC.

The J gene is TRBJ1-2, the V gene TRBV27, with D hard to call. V dropped 0 bases and J dropped 4 bases, with 6 bases sitting between them. The CDR3 is 13 residues long. Germline CDR1 is MNHEY and CDR2 is SMNVEV (reference sequence). DNA for the CDR3: TGTGCCAGCAGTTTATCATCTCTCTATGGCTACACCTTC. It yields the protein CASSLSSLYGYTF.

This clone appeared a few times. The V and J genes are TRBV28 and TRBJ2-7; 11 bases align to TRBD1. With 4 bases clipped from V and 2 bases from J, the junction kept 7 bases outside the gene matches. Germline V lookup: CDR1 MDHEN, CDR2 SYDVKM. The CDR3 consists of 16 residues. The CDR3 reads CASSSPDRGRPYEQYF. The CDR3 DNA reads as TGTGCCAGCAGTTCGCCGGACAGGGGGCGTCCCTACGAGCAGTACTTC.

The V gene is TRBV6-2 or TRBV6-3, the J gene TRBJ1-2; D gene uncertain. Germline CDR1 reads MNHEY; CDR2 reads SVGEGT. CDR3 length: 12 amino acids. V was shortened by 0 bases and J by 4 bases, with 3 bases between the two germline ends. Here the CDR3 DNA reads TGTGCCAGCAGTTACTCCGTCTATGGCTACACCTTC. Protein product: CASSYSVYGYTF.

This chain uses TRBV12-3 or TRBV12-4 with TRBJ1-1, with TRBD1 matching 7 bases. Trimming took 6 bases from V and 10 from J; bases not matched to a gene: 8. This CDR3 is built from 12 residues. CDR3 residues: CASRPTGVGAFF. As DNA, the CDR3 is TGTGCCAGCAGACCAACAGGGGTCGGAGCTTTCTTT.

This sequence joins TRBV7-3 and TRBJ1-1; no clear D. CDR1 and CDR2 (germline): SGHTA, FQGTGA. This CDR3 spans 12 amino acids. The germline V and J ends were trimmed by 4 bases and 7 bases, with 10 bases remaining between them. The DNA for the CDR3 is TGTGCCAGCAGCTCCCGAAGAGGTGAAGCTTTCTTT. Amino acids: CASSSRRGEAFF.

The gene calls are TRBV29-1 and TRBJ2-1; D possibly corresponds to TRBD2 (6 bases). CDR1 SQVTM and CDR2 ANQGSEA come from the germline V gene. The CDR3 extends over 11 amino acids. V lost 4 bases and J 9 bases, leaving 10 bases between the germline ends. The CDR3: CSVGPGGEQFF. Written as DNA, the CDR3 is TGCAGCGTTGGACCCGGGGGTGAGCAGTTCTTC.

This chain links TRBV5-1 with TRBJ2-1, with D possibly TRBD1 on 6 matching bases. CDR3 length equals 14 residues. V was clipped by 0 bases and J by 4 bases, with 8 bases between them. The germline CDR1 and CDR2 sequences are SGHRS and YFSETQ. In DNA, the CDR3 is TGCGCCAGCAGCTTGGAACAGGGTTACAATGAGCAGTTCTTC. As protein: CASSLEQGYNEQFF.

This clone was seen only a few times. The chain couples TRBV7-3 to TRBJ2-2; perhaps TRBD1 as D (5 bases). From germline, CDR1 is SGHTA and CDR2 FQGTGA. The CDR3 is made up of 13 amino acids. Trimming pared 5 bases from V and 5 bases from J, leaving 9 bases between. CDR3 residues: CASSGAYTGELFF. The DNA for the CDR3 is TGTGCCAGCAGCGGGGCCTATACCGGGGAGCTGTTTTTT.

The genes are TRBV7-9 and TRBJ1-2, with D perhaps TRBD1 (6 bases). Germline CDR1 reads SEHNR; CDR2 reads FQNEAQ (reference sequence). This CDR3 is built from 12 residues. V lost 5 bases and J lost 4, with 8 bases in between. The CDR3 DNA reads as TGTGCCAGCAGCATGGACAGCTATGGCTACACCTTC. The encoded protein is CASSMDSYGYTF.

The CDR3 sequence: CASSLESGGSKYEQYF. DNA for the CDR3: TGTGCCAGCAGCTTAGAAAGTGGGGGGAGCAAGTACGAGCAGTACTTC. This chain uses TRBV7-9 with TRBJ2-7, with D tentatively TRBD2 (6 bases). The CDR3 spans 16 residues. V was pared by 1 base and J by 4 bases, with 17 bases between. Germline V gives CDR1 SEHNR, CDR2 FQNEAQ (reference sequence).

The chain couples TRBV6-5 to TRBJ2-3, with D maybe TRBD2 (6 bases). In germline, CDR1 is MNHEY, CDR2 SVGAGI. The ends were cut back, 8 bases at V and 4 bases at J, with 19 bases in the middle. The CDR3 spans 15 residues. In nucleotides, the CDR3 is TGTGCCAGCTTCTATAACGGCGGGACCGCAGATACGCAGTATTTT. Residues: CASFYNGGTADTQYF.

J is TRBJ1-6 and V is TRBV6-5; D call uncertain. Germline V gene sequence: CDR1 MNHEY, CDR2 SVGAGI. The V gene lost 4 bases and the J gene lost 7 bases, with 8 bases spanning the gap. This CDR3 is 13 amino acids long. CDR3 residues: CASSSVWNSPLHF. The CDR3 nucleotides are TGTGCCAGCAGTTCGGTCTGGAATTCACCCCTCCACTTT.

The chain recombines TRBV21-1 with TRBJ2-1; whether TRBD2, the table's D call, matches the DNA was not checked. TRBV21-1 is an annotated pseudogene. CDR3 size: 14 residues. CDR3 sequence: CASRGTSGYNEQFF. CDR3 nucleotide sequence: TGTGCCAGCAGAGGGACTAGCGGCTACAATGAGCAGTTCTTC.